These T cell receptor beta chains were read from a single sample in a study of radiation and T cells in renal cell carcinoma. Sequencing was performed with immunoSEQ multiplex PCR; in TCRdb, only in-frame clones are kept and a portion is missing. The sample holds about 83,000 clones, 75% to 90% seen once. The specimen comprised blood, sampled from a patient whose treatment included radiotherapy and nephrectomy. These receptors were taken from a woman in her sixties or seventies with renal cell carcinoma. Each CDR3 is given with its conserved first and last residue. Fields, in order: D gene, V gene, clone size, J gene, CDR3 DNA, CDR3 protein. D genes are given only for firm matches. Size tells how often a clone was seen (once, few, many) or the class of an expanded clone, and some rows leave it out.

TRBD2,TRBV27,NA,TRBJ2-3,TGTGCCAGCAGCCTGCGGGGGGGTGTCACAGATACGCAGTATTTT,CASSLRGGVTDTQYF
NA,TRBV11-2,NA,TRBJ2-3,TGTGCCAGCAGCTTTTGGATAGCAACAGATACGCAGTATTTT,CASSFWIATDTQYF
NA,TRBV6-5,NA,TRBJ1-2,TGTGCCAGCAGTAGCGGTGGAGGGGTTACAAGGGGCTACACCTTC,CASSSGGGVTRGYTF
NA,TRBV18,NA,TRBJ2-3,TGTGCCAGCTCACCAAGAGACTCGGGCAGGATCACAGATACGCAGTATTTT,CASSPRDSGRITDTQYF
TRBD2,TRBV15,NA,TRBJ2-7,TGTGCCACCAGCCGCGGGACTAGCGGTAGAAACGAGCAGTACTTC,CATSRGTSGRNEQYF
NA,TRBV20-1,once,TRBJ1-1,TGCAGTGCCAGACGGGGTTCCGTAGCTTTCTTT,CSARRGSVAFF
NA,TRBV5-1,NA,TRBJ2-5,TGCGCCAGCAGCTTGGGACTTCACGAGGGGGAGACCCAGTACTTC,CASSLGLHEGETQYF
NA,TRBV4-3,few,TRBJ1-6,TGCGCCAGCAGCCAAGTCAATTCACCCCTCCACTTT,CASSQVNSPLHF
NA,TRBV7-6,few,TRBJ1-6,TGTGCCAGCAGCCTAGGCGGGCTCGGGGATTCACCCCTCCACTTT,CASSLGGLGDSPLHF
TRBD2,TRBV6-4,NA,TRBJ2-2,TGTGCCAGCAGTGTGGAGGGAGTGACTAGCGGGTCGAACACCGGGGAGCTGTTTTTT,CASSVEGVTSGSNTGELFF
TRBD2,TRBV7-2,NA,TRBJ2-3,TGTGCCAGCAGCTTAGCTAGCGGGAGAGGCCGTCCAGATACGCAGTATTTT,CASSLASGRGRPDTQYF
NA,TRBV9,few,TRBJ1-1,TGTGCCAGCAGCGCCGAGTACACTGAAGCTTTCTTT,CASSAEYTEAFF
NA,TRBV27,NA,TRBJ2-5,TGTGCCAGCAGTCCCTCTCTAGCGCGGGAGACCCAGTACTTC,CASSPSLARETQYF
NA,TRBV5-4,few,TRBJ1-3,TGTGCCAGCAGCTTGGTGGGCGTCTCTGGAAACACCATATATTTT,CASSLVGVSGNTIYF
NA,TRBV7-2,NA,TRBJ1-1,TGTGCCAGCAGCTTAGTTCCACGAGTTGAAGCTTTCTTT,CASSLVPRVEAFF
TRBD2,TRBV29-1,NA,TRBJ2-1,TGCAGCGCCCTGGGACTAGTTAAGGGTAATGAGCAGTTCTTC,CSALGLVKGNEQFF
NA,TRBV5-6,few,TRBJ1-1,TGTGCCAGCAGCTTGGGGGAGGGGACTGAAGCTTTCTTT,CASSLGEGTEAFF
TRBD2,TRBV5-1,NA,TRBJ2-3,TGCGCCAGCAGCTTGGGCGGGGGGGCCCGAACAACAGATACGCAGTATTTT,CASSLGGGARTTDTQYF
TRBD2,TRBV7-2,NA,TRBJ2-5,TGTGCCAGCAGCCTAGGTGGGGCGGGAGGAAACCAAGAGACCCAGTACTTC,CASSLGGAGGNQETQYF
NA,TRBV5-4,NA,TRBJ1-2,TGTGCCAGCAGCACAGGACAGCGACCTAACTATGGCTACACCTTC,CASSTGQRPNYGYTF
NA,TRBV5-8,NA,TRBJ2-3,TGTGCCAGCAGCTCCGGGTCCGCTAGCACAGATACGCAGTATTTT,CASSSGSASTDTQYF
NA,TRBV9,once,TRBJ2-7,TGTGCCAGCAGCGTCGGGACAAGGGCCTACGAGCAGTACTTC,CASSVGTRAYEQYF
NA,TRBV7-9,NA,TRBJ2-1,TGTGCCAGCAGCTCAGGGAATGAGCAGTTCTTC,CASSSGNEQFF
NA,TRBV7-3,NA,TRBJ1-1,TGTGCCAGCAGCTTCAACACTAACACTGAAGCTTTCTTT,CASSFNTNTEAFF
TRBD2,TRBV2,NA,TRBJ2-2,TGTGCCAGCGCATTAGACTTGGGACTAGCCGACGGGGAGCTGTTTTTT,CASALDLGLADGELFF